This is a list of T cell receptor beta chains from one sample in a study of cytomegalovirus exposure and HLA in healthy donors. The method was immunoSEQ multiplex PCR; TCRdb's version includes in-frame clones alone and lacks a portion of them. Of about 120,000 clones listed, 81% are singletons. Sequencing was done on a sample of PBMCs. These receptors were taken from a woman between 35 and 50 years old in good health and CMV-seronegative. The CDR3 runs from the conserved cysteine through the conserved F or W. A D gene is named only where the DNA matches it firmly. Size is stated for part of the rows, as once, few or many counts, or as a class when the clone is expanded.

J gene	V gene	D gene	clone size	CDR3 DNA	CDR3 protein
TRBJ1-5	TRBV30	.	.	TGTGCCTGGAGTGTAGGGCGGGGGCCTCAGCCCCAGCATTTT	CAWSVGRGPQPQHF
TRBJ2-1	TRBV30	TRBD2	.	TGTGCCTGGAGTCGTGAGCGGGGGGATTACAATGAGCAGTTCTTC	CAWSRERGDYNEQFF
TRBJ2-1	TRBV28	.	.	TGTGCCAGCAGTTCGGAGGACGGGTGGAATGAGCAGTTCTTC	CASSSEDGWNEQFF
TRBJ2-3	TRBV5-6	.	.	TGTGCCAGCAGCTTGGTAGAGCTACGCACAGATACGCAGTATTTT	CASSLVELRTDTQYF
TRBJ1-2	TRBV10-3	TRBD1	.	TGTGCCATCAGTACGACAGGGGTCGGCTACACCTTC	CAISTTGVGYTF
TRBJ1-2	TRBV6-1	.	.	TGTGCCAGCACAAAGGGCCTCGGACAGACCTATGGCTACACCTTC	CASTKGLGQTYGYTF
TRBJ2-2	TRBV2	.	.	TGTGCCAGCAGCGCTTGGGGGGGGCAGGGCACCGGGGAGCTGTTTTTT	CASSAWGGQGTGELFF
TRBJ2-5	TRBV7-8	.	.	TGTGCCAGCAGCTCAATGGCAGGGCTAGAGACCCAGTACTTC	CASSSMAGLETQYF
TRBJ1-2	TRBV2	.	.	TGTGCCAGCAGTGAACCCAAGAGAGCTATTGGCTACACCTTC	CASSEPKRAIGYTF
TRBJ2-7	TRBV27	TRBD1	.	TGTGCCAGCAGTTTAACCCCCCGACAGGGGGCGGGTGAGCAGTACTTC	CASSLTPRQGAGEQYF
TRBJ2-1	TRBV7-9	.	once	TGTGCCAGCAGCTTGTACCGCGAGGTTTCCTACAATGAGCAGTTCTTC	CASSLYREVSYNEQFF
TRBJ2-1	TRBV21-1	.	.	TGTGCCAGCAGCAGGCTTTCCGGGACTAGCGGGGGTCCTTTAAATGAGCAGTTCTTC	CASSRLSGTSGGPLNEQFF
TRBJ1-1	TRBV5-1	TRBD1	few	TGCGCCAGCAGCGGTACAGGGGACACTGAAGCTTTCTTT	CASSGTGDTEAFF
TRBJ2-7	TRBV20-1	.	.	TGCAGTGCTAGTGTGGGAGGGCAGTACTTC	CSASVGGQYF
TRBJ2-1	TRBV5-6	.	.	TGTGCCAGCAAAGATTCCACGAGCTCCTACAATGAGCAGTTCTTC	CASKDSTSSYNEQFF
TRBJ1-2	TRBV27	.	.	TGTGCCAGCAGAGTACAGGGTTACACCAACTATGGCTACACCTTC	CASRVQGYTNYGYTF
TRBJ1-1	TRBV6-5	.	.	TGTGCCAGCAGTTACTCGCTCGGGGGCACTGAAGCTTTCTTT	CASSYSLGGTEAFF
TRBJ1-4	TRBV9	.	once	TGTGCCAGCAGCAGCTCCAGGGGATCAACTAATGAAAAACTGTTTTTT	CASSSSRGSTNEKLFF
TRBJ2-1	TRBV4-3	TRBD1	.	TGCGCCAGCAGCCAATTCAGGTCAGGGGGCAAGTCCTACAATGAGCAGTTCTTC	CASSQFRSGGKSYNEQFF
TRBJ2-7	TRBV7-9	.	.	TGTGCCACCGAGTCTAGTGACAGGCCCTACGAGCAGTACTTC	CATESSDRPYEQYF
TRBJ2-7	TRBV2	TRBD1	.	TGTGCCAGCAGTGAGGACAGGGAAGTCTACGAGCAGTACTTC	CASSEDREVYEQYF
TRBJ2-3	TRBV5-4	.	.	TGTGCCAGCCGGACGGGGGGCCGCACAGATACGCAGTATTTT	CASRTGGRTDTQYF